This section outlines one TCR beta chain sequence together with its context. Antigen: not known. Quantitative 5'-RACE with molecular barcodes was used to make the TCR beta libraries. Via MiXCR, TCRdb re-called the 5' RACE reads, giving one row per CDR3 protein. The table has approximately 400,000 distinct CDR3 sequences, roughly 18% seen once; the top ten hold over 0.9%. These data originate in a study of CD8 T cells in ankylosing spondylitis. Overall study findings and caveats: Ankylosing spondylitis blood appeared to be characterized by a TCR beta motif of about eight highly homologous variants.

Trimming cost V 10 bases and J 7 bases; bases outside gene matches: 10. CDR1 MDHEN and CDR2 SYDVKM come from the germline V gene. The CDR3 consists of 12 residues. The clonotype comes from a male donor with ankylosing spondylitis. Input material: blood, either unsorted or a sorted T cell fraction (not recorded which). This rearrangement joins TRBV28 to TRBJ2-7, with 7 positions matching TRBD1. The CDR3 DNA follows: TGTGCCACCGGACAGGCCCTGTGGGAGCAGTACTTC. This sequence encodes CATGQALWEQYF.